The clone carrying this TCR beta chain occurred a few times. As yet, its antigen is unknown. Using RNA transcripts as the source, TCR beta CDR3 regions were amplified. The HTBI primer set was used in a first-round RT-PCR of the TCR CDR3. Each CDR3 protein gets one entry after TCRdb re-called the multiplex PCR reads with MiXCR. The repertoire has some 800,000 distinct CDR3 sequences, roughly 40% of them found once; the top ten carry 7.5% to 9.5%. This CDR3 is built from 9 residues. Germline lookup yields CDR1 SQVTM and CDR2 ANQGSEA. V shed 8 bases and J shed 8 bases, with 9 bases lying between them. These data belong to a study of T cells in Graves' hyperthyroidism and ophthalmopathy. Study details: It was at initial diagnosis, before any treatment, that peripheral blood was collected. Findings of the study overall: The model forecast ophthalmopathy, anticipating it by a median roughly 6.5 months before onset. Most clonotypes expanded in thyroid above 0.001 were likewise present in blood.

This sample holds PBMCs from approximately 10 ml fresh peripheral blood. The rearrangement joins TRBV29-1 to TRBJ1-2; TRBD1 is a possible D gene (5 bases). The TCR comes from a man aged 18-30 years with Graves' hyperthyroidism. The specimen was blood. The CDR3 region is CSFGTGYTF. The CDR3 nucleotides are TGCAGCTTCGGGACCGGCTACACCTTC. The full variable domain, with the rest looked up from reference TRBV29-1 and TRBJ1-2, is SAVISQKPSRDICQRGTSLTIQCQVDSQVTMMFWYRQQPGQSLTLIATANQGSEATYESGFVIDKFPISRPNLTFSTLTVSNMSPEDSSIYLCSFGTGYTFGSGTRLTVV.